A selection of T cell receptor beta chains follows, all from one sample in a study of T cells in Graves' hyperthyroidism and ophthalmopathy. MiXCR, run by TCRdb on the multiplex PCR reads, gives a single entry per CDR3 protein. The data show about half a million distinct CDR3 sequences, less than 25% seen once. Sequencing used blood. These receptors came from a man younger than 35 with Graves' hyperthyroidism. CDR3s include the opening cysteine and the closing phenylalanine or tryptophan. The order of the fields is V gene, J gene, clone size, D gene, CDR3 length, CDR3 DNA, CDR3 protein. A D gene is named only where the DNA matches it firmly. Not every row has a clone size; where given, it reads once, few, many or a size class.

TRBV30,TRBJ2-7,few,.,13,TGTGCCTGGAGTGTAAACCTCGGGTACGAGCAGTACTTC,CAWSVNLGYEQYF
TRBV12-3/TRBV12-4,TRBJ2-7,.,TRBD1,13,TGTGCCAGCAGTCTCCAGACAGGGGCTGAGGTGGACTTC,CASSLQTGAEVDF
TRBV6-1,TRBJ1-1,many,.,12,TGCGCCAGCACTGGGGCGAACACTGAAGCTTTCTTT,CASTGANTEAFF
TRBV19,TRBJ1-5,many,.,13,TGTGCCAGTAAGGGGGTGGGCCATCAGCCCCAGCATTTT,CASKGVGHQPQHF
TRBV29-1,TRBJ2-5,.,.,13,TGCAGCGTCAAAGTCGGCGGACCAGAGACCCAGTACTTC,CSVKVGGPETQYF
TRBV7-8,TRBJ2-5,many,.,12,TGTGCCAGCAGCGGGACCCGGGGGACCCAGTACTTC,CASSGTRGTQYF
TRBV19,TRBJ1-1,.,.,15,TGTGCCAGTAGTACTAGGATAGCCGTAGTAGCTGAAGCTTTCTTT,CASSTRIAVVAEAFF
TRBV6-5,TRBJ2-5,many,.,16,TGTGCCAGCAGGGCCGAGGAGGAGACCAGGCAAGAGACCCAGTACTTC,CASRAEEETRQETQYF
TRBV11-2,TRBJ2-5,.,.,15,TGTGCCAGCAGCTTAGGCGCCGGTGGTCAGGAGACCCAGTACTTC,CASSLGAGGQETQYF
TRBV20-1,TRBJ1-5,many,.,11,TGCAGTGCTAGAGCAGGGCAGCCCCAGCATTTT,CSARAGQPQHF
TRBV6-2/TRBV6-3,TRBJ2-6,many,TRBD1,20,TGTGCCAGCAGTTACTTTTCCTTGCCGGGACAGGGAACCGGGGCCAACGTCCTGACTTTC,CASSYFSLPGQGTGANVLTF
TRBV11-1,TRBJ2-7,.,.,18,TGTGCCGGCAGCCGAACGCCCCTCCGGGACGGATACTCCTACGAGCAGTACTTC,CAGSRTPLRDGYSYEQYF
TRBV7-9,TRBJ2-7,.,.,15,TGTGCCAGCAGCTTAGTAGGTGGGTTGTCCCACGAGCAGTACTTC,CASSLVGGLSHEQYF
TRBV12-3/TRBV12-4,TRBJ1-1,many,.,12,TGTGCCAGCAGTTTAGAACTCACTGAAGCTTTCTTT,CASSLELTEAFF
TRBV18,TRBJ1-2,.,.,15,TGTGCCAGCTCGGGCGGACGGATTTCTGACTATGGCTACACCTTC,CASSGGRISDYGYTF
TRBV7-3,TRBJ1-2,.,TRBD1,16,TGTGCCAGCAGCTTGTCCCGGGACAGGGGGCTAGGCGGCTACACCTTC,CASSLSRDRGLGGYTF
TRBV9,TRBJ1-2,few,.,14,TGTGCCAGCAGCCCCGAGGGGCCTTATGTGGGCTACACCTTC,CASSPEGPYVGYTF
TRBV28,TRBJ2-7,many,.,13,TGTGCCAGCAGTTTCAACGGTTACTACGAGCAGTACTTC,CASSFNGYYEQYF
TRBV20-1,TRBJ1-2,.,.,15,TGCAGTGCTAGAGTTATCGGCCCAGGGACCTCTGGCTACACCTTC,CSARVIGPGTSGYTF
TRBV4-1,TRBJ1-5,.,.,17,TGCGCCAGCAGCCAAGATACCGGGGGGGGGAGCAATCAGCCCCAGCATTTT,CASSQDTGGGSNQPQHF
TRBV2,TRBJ1-2,many,.,12,TGTGCCAGCGGCAATACCGGGGGGGGCTACACCTTC,CASGNTGGGYTF
TRBV28,TRBJ2-5,.,.,16,TGTGCCAGCAGTCTGGGGCCCGAGGTTGTTGGAGAGACCCAGTACTTC,CASSLGPEVVGETQYF
TRBV12-3/TRBV12-4,TRBJ1-1,.,.,14,TGTGCCAGCAAGCGGACACAGATGAACACTGAAGCTTTCTTT,CASKRTQMNTEAFF
TRBV9,TRBJ1-1,many,.,13,TGTGCCAGCAGCGTAGACCCGGGGGCTGAAGCTTTCTTT,CASSVDPGAEAFF
TRBV4-1,TRBJ2-7,many,.,15,TGCGCCAGCAGCCAAGAAATGACAGGTTGGGACGAGCAGTACTTC,CASSQEMTGWDEQYF
TRBV4-1,TRBJ2-5,many,.,13,TGCGCCAGCAGCCAAGCTAGAACAGAGACCCAGTACTTC,CASSQARTETQYF
TRBV2,TRBJ2-7,many,.,14,TGTGCCAGCAGCCGACAGGGGAGGGCCTACGAGCAGTACTTC,CASSRQGRAYEQYF
TRBV27,TRBJ2-5,few,TRBD1,17,TGTGCCAGCAGTCCCCTTCCGGGACAGGGGGCGGTGGAGACCCAGTACTTC,CASSPLPGQGAVETQYF
TRBV6-5,TRBJ1-1,many,.,15,TGTGCCAGCAGTTATCTCCGACAACTGAACACTGAAGCTTTCTTT,CASSYLRQLNTEAFF
TRBV28,TRBJ2-5,many,TRBD2,17,TGTGCCAGCAGTCCATATGGACTAGCGGGCCCCCGGGAGACCCAGTACTTC,CASSPYGLAGPRETQYF
TRBV20-1,TRBJ2-4,few,.,15,TGCAGTGCTCCTGGGACATTCCTAGCCAAAAACATTCAGTACTTC,CSAPGTFLAKNIQYF
TRBV20-1,TRBJ2-7,many,.,13,TGCAGTGCTAGAGGGACGACACCCTACGAGCAGTACTTC,CSARGTTPYEQYF
TRBV4-1,TRBJ2-2,few,.,14,TGCGCCAGCAGCCCCCAGTCGAACACCGGGGAGCTGTTTTTT,CASSPQSNTGELFF
TRBV28,TRBJ2-7,many,.,13,TGTGCCAGCACATTCCAAGGGCTAGACGAGCAGTACTTC,CASTFQGLDEQYF
TRBV7-3,TRBJ2-4,many,.,14,TGTGCCAGCAGCTGTACAGTGCTTGGAAACATTCAGTACTTC,CASSCTVLGNIQYF
TRBV25-1,TRBJ1-1,few,.,12,TGTGCCAGCATGTCGGTCCAGGGACGAGCTTTCTTT,CASMSVQGRAFF
TRBV15,TRBJ1-5,many,TRBD1,16,TGTGCCACCAGCAGACAAGGAACAGGGGGCAATCAGCCCCAGCATTTT,CATSRQGTGGNQPQHF
TRBV2,TRBJ1-2,.,.,12,TGTGCCAGCAGTGATCTTAACTCCGGCTGCACCTTC,CASSDLNSGCTF
TRBV7-6,TRBJ1-6,many,.,13,TGTGCCAGCAGTTCTACCGGAAATTCACCCCTCCACTTT,CASSSTGNSPLHF
TRBV6-1,TRBJ1-1,many,.,14,TGTGCCAGCAGGGGGGAGGGGGTTTTCACTGAAGCTTTCTTT,CASRGEGVFTEAFF
TRBV5-1,TRBJ2-6,many,.,14,TGCGCCAGCAGCTTAAGTGTCGGGGCCAACGTCCTGACTTTC,CASSLSVGANVLTF
TRBV12-3/TRBV12-4,TRBJ1-3,many,.,16,TGTGCCAGCAATCCCCTGGGACTGAACTCTGGAAACACCATATATTTT,CASNPLGLNSGNTIYF
TRBV27,TRBJ1-5,.,.,13,TGTGCCAGCAGCATAACACAGTGGCAGCCCCAGCATTTT,CASSITQWQPQHF
TRBV20-1,TRBJ2-2,many,TRBD1,14,TGCAGTGCAGGGGGCGCGTTTAGAACCGGGGAGCTGTTTTTT,CSAGGAFRTGELFF
TRBV6-2/TRBV6-3,TRBJ1-1,.,.,15,TGTGCCAGCAGTTACCACGGACAGATGAACACTGAAGCTTTCTTT,CASSYHGQMNTEAFF
TRBV20-1,TRBJ1-2,many,.,12,TGCAGTGCTCAGCTCAGGGGAGATGGCTACACCTTC,CSAQLRGDGYTF
TRBV11-2,TRBJ2-5,many,TRBD1,15,TGTGCCAGCAGCTCCCGGACAGGGGAACAAGAGACCCAGTACTTC,CASSSRTGEQETQYF
TRBV6-1,TRBJ1-5,many,TRBD1,14,TGTGCCAGCAGTGCCGGACAGGAAAATCAGCCCCAGCATTTT,CASSAGQENQPQHF
TRBV20-1,TRBJ1-5,.,.,13,TGCAGTGCTAGATTCACTGCAGGCAGTATCCAGCATTTT,CSARFTAGSIQHF
TRBV18,TRBJ1-2,many,.,14,TGTGCCAGCTCACCCCGGACAGAGCTCTATGGCTACACCTTC,CASSPRTELYGYTF
TRBV5-1,TRBJ1-3,.,.,15,TGCGCCAGCAGCTCTTACTCCCCCCCTGGAAACACCATATATTTT,CASSSYSPPGNTIYF
TRBV7-6,TRBJ1-5,many,.,17,TGTGCCAGCAGCTCATACTCGGGACTGCAGAGCGATCAGCCCCAGCATTTT,CASSSYSGLQSDQPQHF
TRBV27,TRBJ1-3,many,.,15,TGTGCCAGCACCCCAGGGGCGAACGCTGGAAACACCATATATTTT,CASTPGANAGNTIYF
TRBV4-1,TRBJ2-5,many,TRBD2,16,TGCGCCAGCAGCCGCGTACTAGCGGGGGGTCAAGAGACCCAGTACTTC,CASSRVLAGGQETQYF
TRBV7-6,TRBJ2-2,.,.,13,TGTGCCAGCAGCTTCGGGGAGGAGGTGGAGCTGTTTTTT,CASSFGEEVELFF